This entry is about one TCR beta chain. Its antigen is unknown. The CDR3 totals 16 residues. CDR1 SGHVS and CDR2 FQNEAQ come from the germline V gene. Each UMI harboured a 6-nucleotide sample barcode and was appended via template switching. Amplification of TCRalpha and TCRbeta cDNA involved two nested PCRs that ran for approximately 17 and 9 cycles. With the 5' RACE reads reprocessed, TCRdb shows one record per CDR3 protein and no DNA. The table for this sample gives 330,000 or so distinct CDR3 sequences. This sample is part of a study of monozygotic twins with inflammatory bowel disease. The study's findings and limits: Varied immunosuppressive treatments among patients may have increased repertoire variability.

This sequence was found in a human donor with ulcerative colitis or Crohn's disease, or a healthy co-twin of an affected twin (not recorded which). Sequenced sample: blood. The chain joins TRBV7-8 to TRBJ2-2; TCRdb returns TRBD2, unconfirmable since there is no DNA. The CDR3 loop reads CASSRAGGQNTGELFF.